This TCR beta chain was found in a study of blood T cell repertoires in COVID-19. Study context: Spain, Italy and the United States supplied samples that represented acute and convalescent COVID-19. T cells, B-cell-depleted T cells, or PBMCs provided the cDNA or gDNA that served as material.

Clones were read by immunoSEQ multiplex PCR, and TCRdb kept only the in-frame ones, dropping some. Of some 230,000 clones in the sample, roughly 81% are singletons; the top ten hold roughly 2.8%. The J segment lost 0 bases and the V segment lost 3 bases, leaving 4 bases of the junction unmatched. CDR3 length equals 16 residues. Germline assignment: CDR1 SGHVS and CDR2 FNYEAQ. The source of this sequence is a man between 45 and 60 years old who had recovered from COVID-19. Specimen: peripheral blood. This chain joins TRBV7-6 and TRBJ2-3, with 9 bases that match TRBD2. The DNA for the CDR3 is TGTGCCAGCAGCTTTCTTACTAGCGGGAGCACAGATACGCAGTATTTT. Its protein product is CASSFLTSGSTDTQYF.